The clone carrying this T cell receptor beta chain is a singleton in its sample. As yet, its antigen is unknown. Germline assignment: CDR1 SGHNT and CDR2 YENEEA. Trimming cost V 0 bases and J 6 bases, with 9 bases left between them. This CDR3 has 14 residues. The data are from a study of OX40 agonist ivuxolimab in advanced cancers. As for the study in general: The patients got ivuxolimab, which is an agonistic anti-OX40 (CD134) antibody. Patients with hepatocellular carcinoma, melanoma, renal cell or head and neck cancer made up the dose-escalation patients. Three patients responded partially, comprising one with hepatocellular carcinoma and two with cutaneous melanoma.

Study-wide findings and caveats: On average, CD8+ T cells had more expanded clones than CD4+.

Clones were read by immunoSEQ multiplex PCR, and TCRdb kept only the in-frame ones, dropping some. Seen here are approximately 100,000 clones, about 85% observed once, and the top ten hold around 4%. This specimen consisted of CD4+ or CD8+ T cells sorted from blood, obtained in a trial of the OX40 agonist ivuxolimab. This chain connects TRBV11-3 to TRBJ2-1, with D hard to call. The source is an adult with an advanced solid tumor such as melanoma, head and neck, liver or kidney cancer. CDR3 residues: CASSLDQRTNEQFF. The CDR3 DNA reads as TGTGCCAGCAGCTTAGATCAACGGACCAATGAGCAGTTCTTC.